Listed here is a single T cell receptor (beta chain). Its target is not known. This record belongs to a study of CD8+CD57+ T cells in acquired aplastic anemia. Overall study context: The mean DNA yield obtained from sorted CD4+ and CD8+ cells came to approximately 3.2 ug. Healthy donors gave about 10.8 million reads on average for CD4+ cells.

CDR1 is SQVTM and CDR2 is ANQGSEA in the germline V gene. The CDR3 is made up of 13 amino acids. V lost 8 bases and J lost 7, with 21 bases in between. Profiling of TCR beta VDJ combinations and CDR3 sequences used genomic DNA as template. TCRdb fed the reads into MiXCR, producing one record per CDR3 protein. The sample holds 150,000 or so distinct CDR3 sequences, 50% to 75% seen once. Findings and limits, study-wide: Found in both controls and patients were 25 to 35 CD8+ CDR3 sequences. Patients were compared with controls for CD8+ Simpson's diversity, and no significant difference emerged.

This TCR was recovered from a human donor in good health. Input material: sorted CD4+, CD8+, or CD8+CD57+ T cells (not recorded which) from PBMCs. The rearrangement joins TRBV29-1 to TRBJ2-7; tentative D call: TRBD1 (5 bases). CDR3 in amino acids: CSYSLQALREQYF. The DNA of the CDR3 is TGCAGCTACAGTTTACAGGCTTTAAGGGAGCAGTACTTC.